This TCR beta chain comes out of a study of T cell responses to AZD1222 COVID-19 vaccine listed by TCRdb under 2021. Study-level background: A total of about 240 trial participants underwent TCR sequencing, of whom approximately 210 received two doses of AZD1222 and roughly 25 received two doses of the MenACWY control vaccine. Enrollment into the trials was organized by age into subgroups of 18-55, 56-69 and 70-plus years, and those subgroups contained 148, 28 and 57 TCR-sequenced participants, respectively.

The time point label, read with the paper, signifies: about 28 days (+/-7) after the second vaccine dose. Because spike-specific TCR depth and breadth did not differ between the two schedules, AZD1222 recipients who got a second dose at roughly 4 weeks were pooled with those who got a second dose at roughly 12 weeks. Samples from vaccinated people were obtained from the UK trials COV001 and COV002, which included a single-blind randomized controlled phase 2/3 trial of AZD1222 (ChAdOx1 nCoV-19) in healthy adults. For TCRbeta chain sequencing, PBMC samples from trial participants were taken at day 0 and at day 28 after the second dose. The CDR3 regions of human TCRbeta chains were analyzed by immunosequencing. The source study handled its data this way. Repertoire TCRs were checked for matches against a reference library of SARS-CoV-2-specific TCRs that had been generated using the MIRA antigen-specificity platform. Breadth was defined as the fraction of unique TCRs that were SARS-CoV-2-associated. Depth was defined as the fraction of total T cells that were SARS-CoV-2-associated. Each spike-specific TCR was assigned to its reactive spike region and to a CD4 or CD8 class using the MIRA data. Log10-transformed breadth and depth values were compared by one-way ANOVA with Sidak's multiple comparisons tests. The immuneACCESS repertoire file appears here via TCRdb, limited to in-frame rearrangements. These files lack a portion of the clones; in checked studies, under half of the deficit traces to unresolved V genes, and the cause of the others is not known. V, J and clone size were drawn from that table, and D and trimming were deduced from the DNA. The sample contains fewer than 200,000 clones, 87% of them found a single time. 0.85% to 1.1% of the sample belongs to the ten largest clones.

Findings and caveats that apply to the study as a whole: A significant rise in spike-specific TCR breadth and depth was observed after two AZD1222 doses relative to day 0 and relative to MenACWY recipients. The vaccine-associated CD4 TCRs covered the entire spike protein, and the dominant responses fell in regions 160-218 and 743-854. In the small 56-69-year group, the increase in depth fell short of significance, most likely because of low power. Participants were mostly white British, with more females than males. The authors suggested clonal diversity may have been underestimated. Nearly half of unique spike-specific TCRs reportedly recognized epitopes outside regions mutated in the B.1.351 and B.1.1.7 variants. Because no day 14 peak-response samples were available, repertoires were characterized only after the peak T cell response. Only five to seven AZD1222 recipients were SARS-CoV-2 seropositive at baseline, limiting conclusions about previously exposed vaccinees.

Concerning this clone: Its specific antigen is unknown. The input lacks base qualities; no much larger clone sits a single base away. The sample carries other DNA sequences with the same CDR3.

This material consisted of peripheral blood, taken 28 days after the second AZD1222 dose. This clonotype originated in an adult who received the AZD1222 COVID-19 vaccine.

The CDR3 sequence is CASSPGTSREQYF. The nucleotide sequence reads as follows: TGTGCCAGCAGCCCCGGGACTAGCAGGGAGCAGTACTTC. This receptor chain uses TRBV7-9 and TRBJ2-7; 9 central nucleotides agree with TRBD2. CDR1 SEHNR and CDR2 FQNEAQ are derived from the germline V gene (reference sequence). V ends up 5 bases short and J 7 bases short, with an unmatched junction base count of 6. The CDR3, cysteine through phenylalanine, is 13 amino acids long. Of all the DNA, just the CDR3 is kept, 39 bases in frame from base 1.